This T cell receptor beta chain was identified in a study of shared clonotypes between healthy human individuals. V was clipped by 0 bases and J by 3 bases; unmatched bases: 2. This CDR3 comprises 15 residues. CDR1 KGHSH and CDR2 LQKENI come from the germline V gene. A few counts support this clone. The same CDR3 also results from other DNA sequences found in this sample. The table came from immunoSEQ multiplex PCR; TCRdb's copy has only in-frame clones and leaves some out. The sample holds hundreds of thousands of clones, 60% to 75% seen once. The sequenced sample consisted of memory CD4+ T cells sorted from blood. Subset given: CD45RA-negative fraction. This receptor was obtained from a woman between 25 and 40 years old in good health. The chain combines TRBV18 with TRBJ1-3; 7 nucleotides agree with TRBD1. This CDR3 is CASSPPRGSGNTIYF. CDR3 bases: TGTGCCAGCTCACCACCCAGGGGGAGTGGAAACACCATATATTTT.